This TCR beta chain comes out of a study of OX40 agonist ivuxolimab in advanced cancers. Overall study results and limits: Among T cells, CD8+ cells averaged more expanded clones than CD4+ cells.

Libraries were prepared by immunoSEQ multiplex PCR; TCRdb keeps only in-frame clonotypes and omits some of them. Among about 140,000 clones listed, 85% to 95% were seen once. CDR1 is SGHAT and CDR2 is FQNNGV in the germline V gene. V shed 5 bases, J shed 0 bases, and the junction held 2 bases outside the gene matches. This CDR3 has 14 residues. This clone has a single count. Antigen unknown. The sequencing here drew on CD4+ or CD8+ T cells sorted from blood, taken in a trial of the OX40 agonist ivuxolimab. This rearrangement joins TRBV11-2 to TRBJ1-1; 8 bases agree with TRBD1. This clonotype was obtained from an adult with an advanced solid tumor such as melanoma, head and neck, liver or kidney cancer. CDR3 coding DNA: TGTGCCAGCAGCCCACAGGGGGTGAACACTGAAGCTTTCTTT. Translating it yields CASSPQGVNTEAFF.